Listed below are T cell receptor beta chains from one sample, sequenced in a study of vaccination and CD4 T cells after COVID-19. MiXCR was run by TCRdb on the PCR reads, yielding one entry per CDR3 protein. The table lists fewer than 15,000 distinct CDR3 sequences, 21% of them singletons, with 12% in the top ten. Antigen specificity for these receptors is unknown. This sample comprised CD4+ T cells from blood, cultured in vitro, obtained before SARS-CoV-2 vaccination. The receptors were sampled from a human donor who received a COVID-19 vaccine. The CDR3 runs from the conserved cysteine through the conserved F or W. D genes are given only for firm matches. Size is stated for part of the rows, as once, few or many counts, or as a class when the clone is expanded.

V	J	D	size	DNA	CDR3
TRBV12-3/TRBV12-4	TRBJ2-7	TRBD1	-	TGTGCCAGCAGTCAACAGGGGGCGCGGGAGCAGTACTTC	CASSQQGAREQYF
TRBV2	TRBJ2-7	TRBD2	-	TGTGCCAGCAGACCTAGCGGGGGTCCTGAGCAGTACTTC	CASRPSGGPEQYF
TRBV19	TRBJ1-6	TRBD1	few	TGTGCCAGTAGTACTACCACCGGGACAGGGGGTTCACCCCTCCACTTT	CASSTTTGTGGSPLHF
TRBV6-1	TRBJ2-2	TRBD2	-	TGTGCCAGCAATCCCGGGACTACATCGAACACCGGGGAGCTGTTTTTT	CASNPGTTSNTGELFF
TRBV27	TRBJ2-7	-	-	TGTGCCAGCAGCTCCCGATCGGACAGCTCACCCTACGAGCAGTACTTC	CASSSRSDSSPYEQYF
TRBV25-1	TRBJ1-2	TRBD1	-	TGTGCCAGCAGTGGAACCCCAGGGACAGAGGATGGCTACACCTTC	CASSGTPGTEDGYTF
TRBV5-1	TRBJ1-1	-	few	TGCGCCAGCAGCTTGACCGGGGACCGCCCTGAAGCTTTCTTT	CASSLTGDRPEAFF
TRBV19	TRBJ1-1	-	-	TGTGCCAGTAGTCCGCAGGTAGGGAACACTGAAGCTTTCTTT	CASSPQVGNTEAFF
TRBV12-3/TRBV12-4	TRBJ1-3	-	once	TGTGCCAGCAGTTCGCAGTTTTTCTCTGGAAACACCATATATTTT	CASSSQFFSGNTIYF
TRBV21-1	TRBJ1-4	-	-	TGTGCCAGCAGACCTGTTCGGGCGGAGGAGGAAAAACTGTTTTTT	CASRPVRAEEEKLFF
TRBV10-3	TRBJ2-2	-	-	TGTGCCATCAGTGATCCGACTTTGGTTGGCACCGGGGAGCTGTTTTTT	CAISDPTLVGTGELFF
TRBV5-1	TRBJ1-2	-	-	TGCGCCAGCAGCCTGGGACAAGAGGGTTATGGCTACACCTTC	CASSLGQEGYGYTF
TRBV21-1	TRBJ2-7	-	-	TGTGCCAGCAGCAAAGAGGACAGAAGCTACGAGCAGTACTTC	CASSKEDRSYEQYF
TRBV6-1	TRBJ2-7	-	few	TGTGCCAGCAGTGATTGGGGCAGAACCTCCTACGAGCAGTACTTC	CASSDWGRTSYEQYF
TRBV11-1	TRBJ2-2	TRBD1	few	TGTGCCAGCAGCTTCGAGACAGGGATACCCGGGGAGCTGTTTTTT	CASSFETGIPGELFF
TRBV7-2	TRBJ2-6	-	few	TGTGCCAGCAGCCCAGTGATCTCTGGGGCCAACGTCCTGACTTTC	CASSPVISGANVLTF
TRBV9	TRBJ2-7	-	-	TGTGCCAGCAGCGTAGCTACAGGGTCCTACGAGCAGTACTTC	CASSVATGSYEQYF
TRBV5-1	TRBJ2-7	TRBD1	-	TGCGCCAGCAACCTACAACCGGGACAGGGGTCCCACGAGCAGTACTTC	CASNLQPGQGSHEQYF
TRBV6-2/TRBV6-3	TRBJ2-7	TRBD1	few	TGTGCCAGCAGGGCGGGACAGGGAGTCTACGAGCAGTACTTC	CASRAGQGVYEQYF
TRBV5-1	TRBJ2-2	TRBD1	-	TGCGCCAGCAGCTTGAGACAGGGCGTCACCGGGGAGCTGTTTTTT	CASSLRQGVTGELFF
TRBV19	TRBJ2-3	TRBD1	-	TGTGCCAGTACCACCGGGACAGGGTCTGGCACAGATACGCAGTATTTT	CASTTGTGSGTDTQYF
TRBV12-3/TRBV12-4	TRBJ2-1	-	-	TGTGCCAGCAGTGCGGGGTTGCAGTACAATGAGCAGTTCTTC	CASSAGLQYNEQFF
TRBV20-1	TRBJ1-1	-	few	TGCAGTGCTGCCCACACTGAAGCTTTCTTT	CSAAHTEAFF
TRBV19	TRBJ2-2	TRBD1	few	TGTGCCAGTAGTCCCTGGACAGGGGGGTTCGGGGAGCTGTTTTTT	CASSPWTGGFGELFF
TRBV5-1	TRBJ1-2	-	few	TGCGCCAGCAGCTTGGCCGATACTCGGGGCAACTATGGCTACACCTTC	CASSLADTRGNYGYTF
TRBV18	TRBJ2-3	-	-	TGTGCCAGCTCCCAAAGCACAGATACGCAGTATTTT	CASSQSTDTQYF
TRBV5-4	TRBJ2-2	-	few	TGTGCCAGCAGCTCCAGATCGAGCACCGGGGAGCTGTTTTTT	CASSSRSSTGELFF
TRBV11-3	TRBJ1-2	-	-	TGTGCCAGCAGCTTAGGGGTGCAGGGCTACACCTTC	CASSLGVQGYTF
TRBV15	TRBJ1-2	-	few	TGTGCCACCAGCAGGGGTCCCGGCAGGGGTAACTATGGCTACACCTTC	CATSRGPGRGNYGYTF
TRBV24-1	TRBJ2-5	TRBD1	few	TGTGCCACCAGTGATTTGGGGACAGGCTCTTGGACCCAGTACTTC	CATSDLGTGSWTQYF
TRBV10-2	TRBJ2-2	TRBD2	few	TGCGCCAGCAGGACTAGCGGGGGCGGCACCGGGGAGCTGTTTTTT	CASRTSGGGTGELFF
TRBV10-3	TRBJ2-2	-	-	TGTGCCATCAGTGAGTACGGACAGTCCGGGGAGCTGTTTTTT	CAISEYGQSGELFF
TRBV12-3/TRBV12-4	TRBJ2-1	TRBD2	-	TGTGCCAGCAGAAGCGGGGGGACCACCTCCTACAATGAGCAGTTCTTC	CASRSGGTTSYNEQFF
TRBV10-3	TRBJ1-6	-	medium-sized	TGTGCCATAAAAGGACAGTATAATTCACCCCTCCACTTT	CAIKGQYNSPLHF
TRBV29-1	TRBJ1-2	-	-	TGCAGCGTGGAAACATATAGTCCCTATGGCTACACCTTC	CSVETYSPYGYTF
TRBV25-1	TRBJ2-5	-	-	TGTGCGTGGGTTAGAGGGGAGCTCCAAGAGACCCAGTACTTC	CAWVRGELQETQYF
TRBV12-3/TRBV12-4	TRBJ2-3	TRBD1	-	TGTGCCAGCAGTGACACAGGGGGAGGAGGTACGCAGTATTTT	CASSDTGGGGTQYF
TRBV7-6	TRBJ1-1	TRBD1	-	TGTGCCAGCAGCTTAGGGGACAGGCCGCTTAACACTGAAGCTTTCTTT	CASSLGDRPLNTEAFF
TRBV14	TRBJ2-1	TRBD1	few	TGTGCCAGCAGCCAGGCTAAAGGGGGCCTGGGAAATGAGCAGTTCTTC	CASSQAKGGLGNEQFF
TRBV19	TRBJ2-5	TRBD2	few	TGTGCCAGTAGCGGGGGGGCCCGGGAGACCCAGTACTTC	CASSGGARETQYF
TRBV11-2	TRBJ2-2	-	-	TGTGCCAGCAGCCCCAGGTTGGGCCAGAACACCGGGGAGCTGTTTTTT	CASSPRLGQNTGELFF
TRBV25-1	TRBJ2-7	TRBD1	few	TGTGCCAGCAGTGAATGGGGACAGGGTATCTACGAGCAGTACTTC	CASSEWGQGIYEQYF
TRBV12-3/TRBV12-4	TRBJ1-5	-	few	TGTGCCAGCAGTGTGACCGGGGGGCCCCAGCATTTT	CASSVTGGPQHF
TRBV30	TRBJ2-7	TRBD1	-	TGTGCCTGGACCCCCGAAGGGACAGTTGTAAGTGAGCAGTACTTC	CAWTPEGTVVSEQYF
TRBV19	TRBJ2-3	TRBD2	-	TGTGCCAGTAGACCGGGACTAGTCTCAGATACGCAGTATTTT	CASRPGLVSDTQYF
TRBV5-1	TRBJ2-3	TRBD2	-	TGCGCCAGCAGCGGCCAGCTAGCGGCGGGGGGCACAGATACGCAGTATTTT	CASSGQLAAGGTDTQYF
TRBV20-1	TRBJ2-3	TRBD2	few	TGCAGTGCCTCCTCGGGGGTAGCGGGGGGGCTGAGTACGCAGTATTTT	CSASSGVAGGLSTQYF
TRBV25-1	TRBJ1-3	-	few	TGTGCCAGCAGTCCACATACGGGGAAGGCCTCTGGAAACACCATATATTTT	CASSPHTGKASGNTIYF
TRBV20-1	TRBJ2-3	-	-	TGCAGTGCTAGAGTCGGGAGATTTAGCACAGATACGCAGTATTTT	CSARVGRFSTDTQYF
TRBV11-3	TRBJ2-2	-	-	TGTGCCAGCAGCTTAGACCCAGGACTTAACACCGGGGAGCTGTTTTTT	CASSLDPGLNTGELFF
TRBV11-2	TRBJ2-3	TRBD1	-	TGTGCCAGCAGCTTATTGGGACAGACGTCAGATACGCAGTATTTT	CASSLLGQTSDTQYF
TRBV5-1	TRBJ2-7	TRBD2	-	TGCGCCAGCAGCTTGGTAGCGGGGGGATCCTACGAGCAGTACTTC	CASSLVAGGSYEQYF
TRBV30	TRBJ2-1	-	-	TGTGCCATAATCCGGGGGGCCCTGGACAATGAGCAGTTCTTC	CAIIRGALDNEQFF
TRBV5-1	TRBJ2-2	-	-	TGCGCCAGCAGCCCCCAGGGGACGAACACCGGGGAGCTGTTTTTT	CASSPQGTNTGELFF
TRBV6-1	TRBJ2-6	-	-	TGTGCCAGCGCCGGGACGGCTGGGGCCAACGTCCTGACTTTC	CASAGTAGANVLTF